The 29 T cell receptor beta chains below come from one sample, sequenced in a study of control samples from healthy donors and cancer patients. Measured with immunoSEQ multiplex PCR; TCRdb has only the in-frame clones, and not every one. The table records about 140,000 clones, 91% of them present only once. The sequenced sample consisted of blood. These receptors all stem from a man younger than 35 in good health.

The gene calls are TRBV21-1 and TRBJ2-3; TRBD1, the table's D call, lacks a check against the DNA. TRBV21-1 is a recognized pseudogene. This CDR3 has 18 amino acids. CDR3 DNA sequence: TGTGCCAGCAGCCACCCGACGGAGGGGACAGGGGAGATAGATACGCAGTATTTT. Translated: CASSHPTEGTGEIDTQYF.

CDR3 sequence reads: CASSPWAGNTGELFF. Written as DNA, the CDR3 is TGTGCCAGCAGCCCCTGGGCAGGGAACACCGGGGAGCTGTTTTTT. This chain links TRBV5-4 with TRBJ2-2; D remains ambiguous. V lost 4 bases and J lost 1, with 11 bases in between. The V gene's germline CDR1 is SGHNT and CDR2 YYREEE (reference sequence). The CDR3 has 15 residues.

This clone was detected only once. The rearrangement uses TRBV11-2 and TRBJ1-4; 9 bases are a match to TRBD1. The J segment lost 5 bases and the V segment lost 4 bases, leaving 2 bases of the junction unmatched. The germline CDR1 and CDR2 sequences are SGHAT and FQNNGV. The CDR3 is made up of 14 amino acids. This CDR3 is CASSSGQGNEKLFF. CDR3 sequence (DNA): TGTGCCAGCAGCTCAGGACAGGGGAATGAAAAACTGTTTTTT.

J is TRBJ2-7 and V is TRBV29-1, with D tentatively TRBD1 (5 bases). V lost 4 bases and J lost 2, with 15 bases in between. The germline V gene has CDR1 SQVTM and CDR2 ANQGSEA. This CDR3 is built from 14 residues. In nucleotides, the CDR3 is TGCAGCGTTGTGTTGGAGACAGAGACCTACGAGCAGTACTTC. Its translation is CSVVLETETYEQYF.

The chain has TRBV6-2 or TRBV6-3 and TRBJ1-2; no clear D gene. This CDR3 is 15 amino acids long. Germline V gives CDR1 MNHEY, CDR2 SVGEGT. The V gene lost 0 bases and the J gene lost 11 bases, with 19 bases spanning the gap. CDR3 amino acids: CASSYSNPLTGPYTF. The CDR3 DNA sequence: TGTGCCAGCAGTTACTCGAACCCTCTGACCGGACCTTACACCTTC.

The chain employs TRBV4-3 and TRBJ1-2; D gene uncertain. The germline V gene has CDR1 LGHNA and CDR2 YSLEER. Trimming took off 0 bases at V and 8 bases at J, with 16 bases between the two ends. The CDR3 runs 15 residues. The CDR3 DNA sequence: TGCGCCAGCAGCCAAGATCTAGGGCCGCGGGAGGGCTACACCTTC. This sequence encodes CASSQDLGPREGYTF.

CDR3 protein: CATPVPPCVNYGYTF. CDR3 bases: TGTGCCACCCCGGTCCCACCGTGCGTTAACTATGGCTACACCTTC. This chain connects TRBV6-4 to TRBJ1-2; D remains unclear. Germline V gene sequence: CDR1 MRHNA, CDR2 SNTAGT. CDR3 length: 15 residues. The V end lost 10 bases, the J end lost 1 base, and 19 bases lay between the germline ends.

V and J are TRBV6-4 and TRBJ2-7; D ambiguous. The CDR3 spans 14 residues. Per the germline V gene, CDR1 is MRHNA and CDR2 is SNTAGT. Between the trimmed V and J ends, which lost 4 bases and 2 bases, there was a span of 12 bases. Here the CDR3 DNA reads TGTGCCAGCAGTGGGCCGTGCAGAACCTACGAGCAGTACTTC. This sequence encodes CASSGPCRTYEQYF.

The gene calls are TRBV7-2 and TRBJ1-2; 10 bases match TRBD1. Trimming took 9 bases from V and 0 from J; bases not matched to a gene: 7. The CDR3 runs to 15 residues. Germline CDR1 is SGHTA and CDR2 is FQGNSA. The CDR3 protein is CASRDRGRTNYGYTF. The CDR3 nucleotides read TGTGCCAGTCGGGACAGGGGCCGCACTAACTATGGCTACACCTTC.

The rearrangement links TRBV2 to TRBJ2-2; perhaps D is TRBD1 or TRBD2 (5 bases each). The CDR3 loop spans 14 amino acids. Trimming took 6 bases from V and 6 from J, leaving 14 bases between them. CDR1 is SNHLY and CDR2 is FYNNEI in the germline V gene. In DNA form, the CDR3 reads TGTGCCAGCAGGGGGGACGATCGGTCCGGGGAGCTGTTTTTT. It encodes CASRGDDRSGELFF.

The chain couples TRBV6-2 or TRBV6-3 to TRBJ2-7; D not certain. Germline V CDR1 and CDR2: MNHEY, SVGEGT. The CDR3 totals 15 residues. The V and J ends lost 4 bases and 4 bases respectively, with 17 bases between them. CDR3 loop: CASSSPKDSSYEQYF. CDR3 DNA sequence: TGTGCCAGCAGTTCCCCCAAGGATAGTTCGTACGAGCAGTACTTC.

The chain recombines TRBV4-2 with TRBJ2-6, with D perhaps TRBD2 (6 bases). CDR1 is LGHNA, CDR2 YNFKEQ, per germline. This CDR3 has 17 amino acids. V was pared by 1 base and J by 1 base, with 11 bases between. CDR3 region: CASSQVWRGSGANVLTF. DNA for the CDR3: TGTGCCAGCAGCCAAGTCTGGCGGGGATCTGGGGCCAACGTCCTGACTTTC.

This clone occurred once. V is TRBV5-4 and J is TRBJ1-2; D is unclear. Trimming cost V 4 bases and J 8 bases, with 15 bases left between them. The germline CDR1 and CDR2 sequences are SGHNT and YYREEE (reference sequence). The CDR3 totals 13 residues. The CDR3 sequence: CASSPLREGGYTF. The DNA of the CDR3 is TGTGCCAGCAGCCCCCTAAGGGAAGGCGGCTACACCTTC.

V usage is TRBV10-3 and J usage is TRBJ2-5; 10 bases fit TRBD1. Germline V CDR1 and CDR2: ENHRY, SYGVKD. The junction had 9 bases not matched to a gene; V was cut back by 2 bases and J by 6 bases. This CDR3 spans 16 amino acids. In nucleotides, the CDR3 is TGTGCCATCAGTGAGCGGGGGACAGGGGACCCCAAGACCCAGTACTTC. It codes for CAISERGTGDPKTQYF.

The CDR3 reads CASSQDWAPNQPQHF. CDR3 nucleotide sequence: TGCGCCAGCAGCCAAGACTGGGCACCCAATCAGCCCCAGCATTTT. This chain links TRBV4-1 with TRBJ1-5; D uncertain. This CDR3 contains 15 residues. V shed 0 bases and J shed 3 bases, with 9 bases lying between them. Germline V gene data show CDR1 as MGHRA and CDR2 as YSYEKL.

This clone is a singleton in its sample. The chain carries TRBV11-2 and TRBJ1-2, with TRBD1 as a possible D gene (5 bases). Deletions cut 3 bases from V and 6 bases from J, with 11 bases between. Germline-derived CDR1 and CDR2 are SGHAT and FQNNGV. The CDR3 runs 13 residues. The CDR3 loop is CASSFQGVDGYTF. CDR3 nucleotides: TGTGCCAGCAGCTTTCAGGGTGTGGATGGCTACACCTTC.

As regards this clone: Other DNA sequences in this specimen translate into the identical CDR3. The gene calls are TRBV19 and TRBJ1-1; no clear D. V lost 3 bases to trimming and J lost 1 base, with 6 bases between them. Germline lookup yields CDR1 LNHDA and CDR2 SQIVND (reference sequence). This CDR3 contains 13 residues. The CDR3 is CASSISRNTEAFF. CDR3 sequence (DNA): TGTGCCAGTAGTATCTCCAGGAACACTGAAGCTTTCTTT.

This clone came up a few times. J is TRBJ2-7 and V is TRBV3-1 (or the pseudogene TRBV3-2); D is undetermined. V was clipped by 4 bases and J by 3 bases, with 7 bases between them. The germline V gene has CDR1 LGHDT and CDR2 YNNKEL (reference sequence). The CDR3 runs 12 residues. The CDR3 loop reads CASSPGYYEQYF. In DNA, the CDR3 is TGTGCCAGCAGCCCAGGATACTACGAGCAGTACTTC.

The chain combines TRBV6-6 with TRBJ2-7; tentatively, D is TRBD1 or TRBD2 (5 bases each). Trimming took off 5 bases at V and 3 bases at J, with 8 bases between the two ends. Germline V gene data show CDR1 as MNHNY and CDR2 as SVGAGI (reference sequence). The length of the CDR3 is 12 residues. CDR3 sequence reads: CASSRDGYEQYF. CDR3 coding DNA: TGTGCCAGCAGTCGGGACGGCTACGAGCAGTACTTC.

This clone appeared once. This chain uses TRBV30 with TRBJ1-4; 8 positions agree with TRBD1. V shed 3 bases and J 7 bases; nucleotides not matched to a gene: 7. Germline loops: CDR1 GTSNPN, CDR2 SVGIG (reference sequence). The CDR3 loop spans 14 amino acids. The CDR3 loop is CAWSPGQGAEKLFF. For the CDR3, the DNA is TGTGCCTGGAGCCCCGGTCAGGGGGCTGAAAAACTGTTTTTT.

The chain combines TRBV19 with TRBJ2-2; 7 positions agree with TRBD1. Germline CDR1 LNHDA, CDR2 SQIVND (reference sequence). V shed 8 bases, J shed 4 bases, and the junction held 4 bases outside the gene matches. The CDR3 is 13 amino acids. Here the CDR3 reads CASWGQLTGELFF. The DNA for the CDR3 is TGTGCCAGTTGGGGACAGCTCACCGGGGAGCTGTTTTTT.

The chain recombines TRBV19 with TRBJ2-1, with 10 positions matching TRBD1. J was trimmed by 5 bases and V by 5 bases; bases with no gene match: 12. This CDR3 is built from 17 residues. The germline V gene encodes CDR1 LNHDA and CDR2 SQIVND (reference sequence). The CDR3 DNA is TGTGCCAGTAGTGCTGGTCGAACCGGGACAGGGGACAATGAGCAGTTCTTC. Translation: CASSAGRTGTGDNEQFF.

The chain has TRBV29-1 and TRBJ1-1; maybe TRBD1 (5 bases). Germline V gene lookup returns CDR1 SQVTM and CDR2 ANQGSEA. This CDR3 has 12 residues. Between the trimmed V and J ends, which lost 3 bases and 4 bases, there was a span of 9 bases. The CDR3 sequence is CSVEGRGTEAFF. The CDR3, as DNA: TGCAGCGTTGAGGGAAGGGGCACTGAAGCTTTCTTT.

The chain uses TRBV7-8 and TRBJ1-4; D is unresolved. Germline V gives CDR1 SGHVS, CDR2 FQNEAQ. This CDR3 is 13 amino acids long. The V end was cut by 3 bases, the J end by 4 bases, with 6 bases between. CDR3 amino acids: CASSLGNNEKLFF. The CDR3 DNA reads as TGTGCCAGCAGCTTGGGGAATAATGAAAAACTGTTTTTT.

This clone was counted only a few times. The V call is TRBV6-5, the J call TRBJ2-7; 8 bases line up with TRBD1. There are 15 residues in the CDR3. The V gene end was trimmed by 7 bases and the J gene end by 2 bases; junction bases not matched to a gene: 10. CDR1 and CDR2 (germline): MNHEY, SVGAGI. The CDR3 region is CASIPPGQGPYEQYF. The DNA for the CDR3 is TGTGCCAGCATTCCTCCAGGACAGGGCCCCTACGAGCAGTACTTC.

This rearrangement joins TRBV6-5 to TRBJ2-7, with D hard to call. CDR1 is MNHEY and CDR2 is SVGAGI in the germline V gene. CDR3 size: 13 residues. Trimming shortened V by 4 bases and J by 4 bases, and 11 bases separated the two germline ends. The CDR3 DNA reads TGTGCCAGCAGTTCCGGGTTTCCTTACGAGCAGTACTTC. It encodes CASSSGFPYEQYF.

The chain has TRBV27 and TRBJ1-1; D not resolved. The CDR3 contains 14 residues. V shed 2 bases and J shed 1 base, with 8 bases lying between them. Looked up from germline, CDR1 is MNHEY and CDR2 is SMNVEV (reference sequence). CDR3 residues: CASSLRLQNTEAFF. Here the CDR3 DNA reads TGTGCCAGCAGTTTACGACTGCAGAACACTGAAGCTTTCTTT.

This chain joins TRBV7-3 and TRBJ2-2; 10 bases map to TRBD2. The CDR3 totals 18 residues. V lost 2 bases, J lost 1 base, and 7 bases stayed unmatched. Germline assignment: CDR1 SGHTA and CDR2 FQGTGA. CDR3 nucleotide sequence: TGTGCCAGCAGCTTATATGGGCTAGCGGGGGAGAACACCGGGGAGCTGTTTTTT. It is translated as CASSLYGLAGENTGELFF.

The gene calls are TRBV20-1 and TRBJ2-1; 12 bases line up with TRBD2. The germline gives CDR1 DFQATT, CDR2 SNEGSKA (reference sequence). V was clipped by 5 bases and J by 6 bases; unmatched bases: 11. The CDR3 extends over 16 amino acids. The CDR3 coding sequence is TGCAGTGCTCGTGGGCTAGCGGGGGGGCCCGGCAATGAGCAGTTCTTC. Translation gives CSARGLAGGPGNEQFF.